The source of this T cell receptor (beta chain) is a study of cytomegalovirus exposure and HLA in healthy donors. Study-wide findings and caveats: In a later analysis, the majority of CMV-associated beta chains seemingly showed HLA restriction. Cytomegalovirus status was reportedly diagnosed by the classifier with high sensitivity and specificity. The study assumed roughly uniform donor sequencing depth for presence/absence analyses.

CDR3 length: 15 amino acids. Germline V gene data show CDR1 as WNHNN and CDR2 as SYGVQD (reference sequence). The PCR contained 60 Vbeta and 13 Jbeta primers. The data were produced by immunoSEQ multiplex PCR, yet TCRdb's version contains in-frame clones alone and is incomplete. The table lists approximately 76,000 clones, about 80% of them singletons. Note on this clone: What it recognizes is unknown. Compared with germline, one end of the junction differs, possibly owing to a read error.

This receptor was taken from a man aged 25 to 40 in good health and CMV-seronegative. The sample consisted of PBMCs. This chain joins TRBV10-1 and TRBJ2-1; D is perhaps TRBD1 (5 bases). The CDR3 loop is CAGSERQTGYNEQFF. Written as DNA, the CDR3 is TGCGCCGGCAGTGAAAGACAGACTGGCTACAATGAGCAGTTCTTC.